These T cell receptor beta chains were read from a single sample in a study of blood T cell repertoires in COVID-19. The assay was immunoSEQ multiplex PCR, and TCRdb's table has in-frame clones only and misses some. The sample has around 150,000 clones, 70% to 90% seen once. Sequencing input: peripheral blood. The receptors originated from a man in his 70s with acute or convalescent COVID-19. CDR3s include the opening cysteine and the closing phenylalanine or tryptophan. The D gene is left open where the match is weak. Clone size is not always given. Where it is, it says once, few, many or a class for expanded clones.

size	V	D	J	CDR3	DNA
NA	TRBV30	TRBD1	TRBJ2-7	CAWSVRDRGQYEQYF	TGTGCCTGGAGTGTACGGGACAGGGGGCAATACGAGCAGTACTTC
NA	TRBV7-3	TRBD2	TRBJ2-1	CASSGYGTSGNNEQFF	TGTGCCAGCAGCGGTTACGGGACTAGCGGAAACAATGAGCAGTTCTTC
NA	TRBV28	TRBD1	TRBJ1-2	CASSTGQGGFYGYTF	TGTGCCAGCAGTACCGGACAGGGGGGATTCTATGGCTACACCTTC
NA	TRBV9	NA	TRBJ2-3	CASSAYVSSTDTQYF	TGTGCCAGCAGCGCCTACGTTTCTAGCACAGATACGCAGTATTTT
once	TRBV4-1	TRBD2	TRBJ2-7	CASSQDLASGIVSYEQYF	TGCGCCAGCAGCCAAGATCTGGCTAGCGGGATCGTATCCTACGAGCAGTACTTC
NA	TRBV5-6	NA	TRBJ1-1	CASSLQARYTEAFF	TGTGCCAGCAGCTTGCAAGCCCGATACACTGAAGCTTTCTTT
NA	TRBV29-1	NA	TRBJ2-7	CSVEEQGSNEQYF	TGCAGCGTTGAAGAACAGGGCAGTAACGAGCAGTACTTC
once	TRBV7-6	NA	TRBJ2-7	CASSLGGNYEQYF	TGTGCCAGCAGCTTGGGAGGTAACTACGAGCAGTACTTC
NA	TRBV19	NA	TRBJ1-1	CANSTGQPVRAFF	TGTGCCAATAGTACCGGACAGCCCGTTCGGGCTTTCTTT
NA	TRBV5-8	TRBD2	TRBJ2-3	CASSDHAGGRNTDTQYF	TGTGCCAGCAGCGACCACGCGGGAGGGCGTAACACAGATACGCAGTATTTT
NA	TRBV10-1	NA	TRBJ1-6	CASMGGINSPLHF	TGCGCCAGCATGGGGGGGATCAATTCACCCCTCCACTTT
NA	TRBV7-9	NA	TRBJ1-3	CASRLAGGNTIYF	TGTGCCAGCAGACTAGCAGGGGGAAACACCATATATTTT
NA	TRBV11-2	NA	TRBJ2-2	CASSLARGDTGELFF	TGTGCCAGCAGCTTAGCCAGGGGGGACACCGGGGAGCTGTTTTTT
once	TRBV5-4	NA	TRBJ1-3	CASSPRGEGGNTIYF	TGTGCCAGCAGCCCCCGTGGGGAGGGTGGAAACACCATATATTTT
NA	TRBV3-1/TRBV3-2	NA	TRBJ2-2	CASSPRGRQNTGELFF	TGTGCCAGCAGCCCCCGAGGGAGACAGAACACCGGGGAGCTGTTTTTT
NA	TRBV11-2	TRBD2	TRBJ2-1	CASSNLAGVYNEQFF	TGTGCCAGCAGCAACCTAGCGGGAGTATACAATGAGCAGTTCTTC
NA	TRBV3-1/TRBV3-2	NA	TRBJ2-5	CASSRPGIETQYF	TGTGCCAGCAGTCGCCCGGGGATCGAGACCCAGTACTTC
NA	TRBV15	TRBD2	TRBJ2-1	CATSIRTSGSNEQFF	TGTGCCACCAGCATTCGGACTAGCGGGAGTAATGAGCAGTTCTTC
few	TRBV19	TRBD2	TRBJ2-5	CASSIGFLASGMKETQYF	TGTGCCAGTAGTATTGGATTTTTGGCTAGCGGGATGAAAGAGACCCAGTACTTC
NA	TRBV5-1	NA	TRBJ2-1	CASSLAEGWGNEQFF	TGCGCCAGCAGCTTGGCGGAGGGGTGGGGCAATGAGCAGTTCTTC
NA	TRBV7-9	NA	TRBJ1-1	CASSLGGGTEAFF	TGTGCCAGCAGCTTAGGAGGAGGCACTGAAGCTTTCTTT
NA	TRBV7-8	NA	TRBJ2-2	CASDDRSGELFF	TGTGCCAGCGATGATCGGTCGGGGGAGCTGTTTTTT
NA	TRBV18	NA	TRBJ2-1	CASSPPPGSEQYNEQFF	TGTGCCAGCTCACCCCCCCCCGGGAGCGAGCAATACAATGAGCAGTTCTTC
NA	TRBV5-1	NA	TRBJ1-1	CASSRAGGTEAFF	TGCGCCAGCAGCCGGGCGGGGGGCACTGAAGCTTTCTTT
NA	TRBV3-1/TRBV3-2	TRBD2	TRBJ2-2	CASSQGGLAGKTGELFF	TGTGCCAGCAGCCAAGGGGGACTAGCGGGAAAAACCGGGGAGCTGTTTTTT
NA	TRBV18	TRBD1	TRBJ2-7	CASSPYRGPYEQYF	TGTGCCAGCTCACCATACAGGGGTCCCTACGAGCAGTACTTC
NA	TRBV6-5	NA	TRBJ1-3	CATSLTDSRNTIYF	TGTGCCACCTCACTTACAGATTCGAGAAACACCATATATTTT
NA	TRBV28	NA	TRBJ2-7	CASNAPGVDYEQYF	TGTGCCAGCAATGCGCCGGGAGTCGACTACGAGCAGTACTTC
NA	TRBV19	TRBD1	TRBJ2-5	CASSYAGGAETQYF	TGTGCCAGTAGCTATGCAGGGGGAGCTGAGACCCAGTACTTC
NA	TRBV10-3	NA	TRBJ2-2	CAISESRGSFTGELFF	TGTGCCATCAGTGAGTCGCGCGGGTCCTTCACCGGGGAGCTGTTTTTT
NA	TRBV7-2	TRBD1	TRBJ1-5	CASSLDRGRQQPQHF	TGTGCCAGCAGCTTAGACAGGGGAAGACAGCAGCCCCAGCATTTT
NA	TRBV9	TRBD1	TRBJ1-4	CASSAQGAAEKLFF	TGTGCCAGCAGCGCACAGGGGGCGGCTGAAAAACTGTTTTTT
NA	TRBV11-2	NA	TRBJ2-1	CASSLDLDEQFF	TGTGCCAGCAGCTTAGATCTTGATGAGCAGTTCTTC
NA	TRBV11-3	NA	TRBJ2-1	CASSLVSGPYNEQFF	TGTGCCAGCAGCTTAGTTAGCGGTCCCTACAATGAGCAGTTCTTC
NA	TRBV7-2	TRBD2	TRBJ2-5	CASSLRTSFMGTQYF	TGTGCCAGCAGCCTAAGGACTAGCTTTATGGGGACCCAGTACTTC
NA	TRBV27	TRBD2	TRBJ2-1	CASSLGTSGIGEQFF	TGTGCCAGCAGTTTGGGGACTAGCGGGATCGGTGAGCAGTTCTTC
NA	TRBV6-6	TRBD2	TRBJ2-2	CASSRLAGDSNTGELFF	TGTGCCAGCAGCCGACTAGCGGGAGATTCGAACACCGGGGAGCTGTTTTTT
NA	TRBV19	NA	TRBJ1-5	CASSRGNSNQPQHF	TGTGCCAGTAGCCGGGGGAACAGCAATCAGCCCCAGCATTTT
NA	TRBV24-1	NA	TRBJ2-7	CATSGGPNYEQYF	TGTGCCACCAGTGGTGGCCCGAACTACGAGCAGTACTTC
NA	TRBV28	NA	TRBJ1-6	CASSLTWTAYNSPLHF	TGTGCCAGCAGTTTAACGTGGACAGCTTATAATTCACCCCTCCACTTT
NA	TRBV6-2/TRBV6-3	TRBD1	TRBJ2-6	CASSYFGQGAGANVLTF	TGTGCCAGCAGTTACTTCGGCCAGGGGGCTGGGGCCAACGTCCTGACTTTC